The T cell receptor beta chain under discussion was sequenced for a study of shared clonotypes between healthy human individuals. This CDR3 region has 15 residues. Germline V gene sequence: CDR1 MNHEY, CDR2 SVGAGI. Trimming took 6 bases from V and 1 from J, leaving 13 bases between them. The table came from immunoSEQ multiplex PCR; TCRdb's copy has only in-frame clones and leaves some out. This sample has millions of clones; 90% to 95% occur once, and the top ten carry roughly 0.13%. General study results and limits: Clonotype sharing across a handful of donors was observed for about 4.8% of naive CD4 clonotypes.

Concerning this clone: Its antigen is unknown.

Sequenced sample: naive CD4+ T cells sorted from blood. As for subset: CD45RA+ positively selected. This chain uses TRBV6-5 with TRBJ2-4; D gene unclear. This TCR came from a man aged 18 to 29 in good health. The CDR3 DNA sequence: TGTGCCAGCAGCCCACTTGACACGGCCAAAAACATTCAGTACTTC. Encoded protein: CASSPLDTAKNIQYF.